These T cell receptor beta chains were read from a single sample in a study of T cell responses to AZD1222 COVID-19 vaccine. Sequencing was performed with immunoSEQ multiplex PCR; in TCRdb, only in-frame clones are kept and a portion is missing. This table has around 160,000 clones, just over 90% appearing once. The specimen was peripheral blood, collected on day 0 of AZD1222 vaccination. The receptors derive from an adult in good health. Both conserved end residues are part of each CDR3. Fields, in order: V gene, D gene, J gene, CDR3 protein. D genes are given only for firm matches.

V gene: TRBV13; D gene: NA; J gene: TRBJ1-5; CDR3 protein: CASSLGTQPQHF
V gene: TRBV19; D gene: NA; J gene: TRBJ1-5; CDR3 protein: CASRDSRGQPQHF
V gene: TRBV6-5; D gene: TRBD1; J gene: TRBJ1-1; CDR3 protein: CASSYGQGGTEAFF
V gene: TRBV6-5; D gene: TRBD2; J gene: TRBJ2-1; CDR3 protein: CASSYLASGTYNEQFF
V gene: TRBV4-1; D gene: NA; J gene: TRBJ2-3; CDR3 protein: CASSHDGKSGDTQYF
V gene: TRBV30; D gene: NA; J gene: TRBJ1-6; CDR3 protein: CAWVLDSNEPLHF
V gene: TRBV19; D gene: NA; J gene: TRBJ1-5; CDR3 protein: CASSMTGQSNQPQHF
V gene: TRBV9; D gene: NA; J gene: TRBJ1-2; CDR3 protein: CASSVGDRSRSSTIYGYTF
V gene: TRBV5-1; D gene: NA; J gene: TRBJ1-1; CDR3 protein: CASTLEPSGTEAFF
V gene: TRBV27; D gene: NA; J gene: TRBJ2-3; CDR3 protein: CASSLSWEPLLLGGTDTQYF
V gene: TRBV2; D gene: TRBD1; J gene: TRBJ1-2; CDR3 protein: CASSGDSYGYTF
V gene: TRBV5-1; D gene: NA; J gene: TRBJ1-3; CDR3 protein: CASTLTGTSSGNTIYF
V gene: TRBV6-5; D gene: TRBD1; J gene: TRBJ1-1; CDR3 protein: CASSHPQGARTEAFF
V gene: TRBV15; D gene: NA; J gene: TRBJ1-5; CDR3 protein: CATSRGTNSNQPQHF
V gene: TRBV6-1; D gene: TRBD2; J gene: TRBJ2-3; CDR3 protein: CASSELAGRADTQYF
V gene: TRBV6-5; D gene: NA; J gene: TRBJ1-1; CDR3 protein: CASSYSGGNTEAFF
V gene: TRBV7-7; D gene: TRBD2; J gene: TRBJ2-5; CDR3 protein: CASSFSLAGAQETQYF
V gene: TRBV18; D gene: TRBD2; J gene: TRBJ2-1; CDR3 protein: CASSPLAGVTYNEQFF
V gene: TRBV6-5; D gene: TRBD1; J gene: TRBJ1-5; CDR3 protein: CASSRGGHSNQPQHF
V gene: TRBV11-2; D gene: NA; J gene: TRBJ2-1; CDR3 protein: CASSLDPGNEQFF
V gene: TRBV15; D gene: TRBD2; J gene: TRBJ2-4; CDR3 protein: CATSRPGLQTAKNIQYF
V gene: TRBV6-6; D gene: NA; J gene: TRBJ2-1; CDR3 protein: CASRFTGTSSYNEQFF
V gene: TRBV4-1; D gene: NA; J gene: TRBJ2-2; CDR3 protein: CASSRTGMGTGELFF
V gene: TRBV2; D gene: TRBD1; J gene: TRBJ1-1; CDR3 protein: CASKGQGSVEAFF
V gene: TRBV19; D gene: NA; J gene: TRBJ1-4; CDR3 protein: CASQGKQGRLGEKLFF
V gene: TRBV6-5; D gene: NA; J gene: TRBJ1-3; CDR3 protein: CASSQRGSGNTIYF
V gene: TRBV6-7; D gene: TRBD1; J gene: TRBJ2-4; CDR3 protein: CASSYGDRGAKNIQYF
V gene: TRBV29-1; D gene: NA; J gene: TRBJ1-1; CDR3 protein: CSVEDRQKNTEAFF
V gene: TRBV5-3; D gene: TRBD1; J gene: TRBJ1-1; CDR3 protein: CAPQGVGTENTEAFF
V gene: TRBV9; D gene: NA; J gene: TRBJ1-2; CDR3 protein: CASSVGPRERGGYGYTF
V gene: TRBV6-1; D gene: NA; J gene: TRBJ1-1; CDR3 protein: CASSELAFNTEAFF
V gene: TRBV4-1; D gene: TRBD1; J gene: TRBJ1-1; CDR3 protein: CASSPGANKGAGTEAFF
V gene: TRBV15; D gene: NA; J gene: TRBJ2-7; CDR3 protein: CATSRKVGSYEQYF
V gene: TRBV15; D gene: NA; J gene: TRBJ1-3; CDR3 protein: CATSAGLSSGNTIYF
V gene: TRBV19; D gene: TRBD1; J gene: TRBJ1-1; CDR3 protein: CASTKGGTGVTEAFF
V gene: TRBV6-2/TRBV6-3; D gene: NA; J gene: TRBJ2-3; CDR3 protein: CASSRGYGVAVDTQYF
V gene: TRBV7-9; D gene: NA; J gene: TRBJ1-5; CDR3 protein: CASSRGPGAGGFNQPQHF
V gene: TRBV5-1; D gene: NA; J gene: TRBJ1-6; CDR3 protein: CASSSGQGNSPLHF
V gene: TRBV2; D gene: TRBD2; J gene: TRBJ2-5; CDR3 protein: CASRGSFGGQETQYF
V gene: TRBV7-9; D gene: TRBD1; J gene: TRBJ1-6; CDR3 protein: CASSLWAGTGNSPLHF
V gene: TRBV19; D gene: NA; J gene: TRBJ2-7; CDR3 protein: CASSPLEGKGGTYEQYF
V gene: TRBV25-1; D gene: NA; J gene: TRBJ1-3; CDR3 protein: CASSELAGAGNTIYF
V gene: TRBV12-5; D gene: NA; J gene: TRBJ1-1; CDR3 protein: CASGLVRGGVNTEAFF
V gene: TRBV7-9; D gene: NA; J gene: TRBJ2-7; CDR3 protein: CASSREGYEQYF
V gene: TRBV6-1; D gene: NA; J gene: TRBJ1-1; CDR3 protein: CASSDRVNTEAFF
V gene: TRBV16; D gene: TRBD2; J gene: TRBJ2-3; CDR3 protein: CASSQSAGGVGSSGTDTQYF
V gene: TRBV5-1; D gene: NA; J gene: TRBJ1-4; CDR3 protein: CASSPDRWNEKLFF
V gene: TRBV9; D gene: TRBD2; J gene: TRBJ2-5; CDR3 protein: CASSPRLLAGDSETQYF
V gene: TRBV10-3; D gene: NA; J gene: TRBJ1-4; CDR3 protein: CAISEGEEKLFF
V gene: TRBV19; D gene: NA; J gene: TRBJ1-3; CDR3 protein: CASSSGLHPSGNTIYF